These 19 T cell receptor beta chains were sequenced from one sample in a study of response to subunit inactivated influenza vaccine. One entry per CDR3 protein, called by TCRdb with MiXCR from the RT-PCR reads. The sample yields some 520,000 distinct CDR3 sequences, about 15% seen once. The specimen comprised CD4+ T cells sorted from PBMCs, sampled around 25 months after vaccination. These receptors were collected from a man aged 50-75 years who received an inactivated influenza vaccine.

The rearrangement joins TRBV2 to TRBJ2-3; the match to TRBD1 covers 8 bases. Germline-derived CDR1 and CDR2 are SNHLY and FYNNEI. The CDR3 covers 15 residues. The ends lost 6 bases at V and 0 bases at J; junction bases unmatched: 5. The CDR3 coding sequence is TGTGCCAGCAGCACTAGGACAGGGAGCACAGATACGCAGTATTTT. It encodes CASSTRTGSTDTQYF.

This clonotype was seen a handful of times. In nucleotides, the CDR3 is TGCGCCAGCAGCTCAGGCCAAAACATTCAGTACTTC. Its protein is CASSSGQNIQYF. The chain has TRBV5-1 and TRBJ2-4; D is undetermined. Germline CDR1 SGHRS, CDR2 YFSETQ. The CDR3 consists of 12 residues. Trimming stripped 3 bases from V and 5 bases from J, with 6 bases between.

This clonotype was observed a handful of times. V is TRBV7-9 and J is TRBJ2-1; 9 bases match TRBD2. This CDR3 contains 16 residues. With V trimmed by 1 base and J by 7 bases, 8 bases remained unmatched. Germline values: CDR1 SEHNR, CDR2 FQNEAQ (reference sequence). CDR3 in DNA: TGTGCCAGCAGCTTAGTGCTAGCGGGGTCGCGGAATGAGCAGTTCTTC. The encoded protein is CASSLVLAGSRNEQFF.

The chain couples TRBV20-1 to TRBJ2-2; 15 nucleotides agree with TRBD2. The CDR3 loop spans 16 amino acids. Germline values: CDR1 DFQATT, CDR2 SNEGSKA (reference sequence). Trimming removed 5 bases from V and 7 bases from J; junction bases left unmatched: 8. For the CDR3, the DNA is TGCAGTGCTCCCGGGACTAGCGGGGGGCGGGGCGGGGAGCTGTTTTTT. It encodes CSAPGTSGGRGGELFF.

This clonotype was observed a handful of times. J is TRBJ2-7 and V is TRBV9; 9 positions match TRBD2. V lost 0 bases to trimming and J lost 6 bases; unmatched junction nucleotides: 4. Germline assignment: CDR1 SGDLS and CDR2 YYNGEE. The CDR3 runs 14 residues. CDR3 loop: CASSVGQRGVEQYF. CDR3 sequence (DNA): TGTGCCAGCAGCGTAGGGCAGCGGGGGGTCGAGCAGTACTTC. The complete variable domain, with remaining parts taken from reference TRBV9 and TRBJ2-7, reads DSGVTQTPKHLITATGQRVTLRCSPRSGDLSVYWYQQSLDQGLQFLIQYYNGEERAKGNILERFSAQQFPDLHSELNLSSLELGDSALYFCASSVGQRGVEQYFGPGTRLTVT.

This clonotype was seen more than once but under ten times. This sequence joins TRBV12-3 or TRBV12-4 and TRBJ2-3; 12 bases are a match to TRBD2. The CDR3 spans 19 residues. The ends lost 3 bases at V and 2 bases at J; junction bases unmatched: 12. The CDR3 region has the DNA TGTGCCAGCAGTTTTTCCCCTATTCTAGCGGGGGGGAACACAGATACGCAGTATTTT. Translation: CASSFSPILAGGNTDTQYF.

As DNA, the CDR3 is TGTGCCAGCGAAACACGGGACAGGTACAATGAGCAGTTCTTC. It encodes CASETRDRYNEQFF. The chain links TRBV11-2 to TRBJ2-1; 8 nucleotides align to TRBD1. The trim removed 8 bases at V and 4 bases at J, leaving 7 bases unmatched. The CDR3 totals 14 residues. Germline CDR1 is SGHAT and CDR2 is FQNNGV.

This clonotype came up a few times. The chain couples TRBV6-1 to TRBJ1-1; 7 positions agree with TRBD1. The trim removed 7 bases at V and 4 bases at J, leaving 6 bases unmatched. Germline V lookup: CDR1 MNHNS, CDR2 SASEGT. The CDR3 contains 13 residues. The CDR3 region has the DNA TGTGCCAGCACCCGTGAGGGGGCCACTGAAGCTTTCTTT. It encodes CASTREGATEAFF.

This clonotype was seen more than once but under ten times. V usage is TRBV9 and J usage is TRBJ2-3; the match to TRBD2 covers 9 bases. The germline V gene has CDR1 SGDLS and CDR2 YYNGEE. The V segment lost 0 bases and the J segment 6 bases; nucleotides outside the gene matches: 8. This CDR3 is 16 amino acids long. In DNA, the CDR3 is TGTGCCAGCAGCGTAGGGGGCGGGAGGGCCGCGGATACGCAGTATTTT. It is translated as CASSVGGGRAADTQYF.

This clonotype was counted a few times. This rearrangement joins TRBV19 to TRBJ1-5; D unresolved. CDR3 size: 12 residues. Trimming removed 3 bases from V and 5 bases from J, with 5 bases in between. Germline V gene sequence: CDR1 LNHDA, CDR2 SQIVND (reference sequence). CDR3 bases: TGTGCCAGTAGTATTGGGTATCAGCCCCAGCATTTT. It codes for CASSIGYQPQHF. Full variable domain (outside the CDR3, taken from reference TRBV19 and TRBJ1-5): DGGITQSPKYLFRKEGQNVTLSCEQNLNHDAMYWYRQDPGQGLRLIYYSQIVNDFQKGDIAEGYSVSREKKESFPLTVTSAQKNPTAFYLCASSIGYQPQHFGDGTRLSIL.

The chain recombines TRBV10-3 with TRBJ1-6; D is uncertain. This CDR3 has 15 residues. CDR1 and CDR2 (germline): ENHRY, SYGVKD. Trimming cost V 4 bases and J 5 bases, with 12 bases left between them. The CDR3 protein is CAISVNEPNNSPLHF. CDR3 bases: TGTGCCATCAGTGTTAATGAGCCAAATAATTCACCCCTCCACTTT.

The chain carries TRBV5-1 and TRBJ2-4; 8 bases map to TRBD1. This CDR3 is built from 16 residues. From germline, CDR1 is SGHRS and CDR2 YFSETQ. V was pared by 4 bases and J by 1 base, with 7 bases of the junction left unmatched. The CDR3 sequence: CASSERTGMAKNIQYF. The DNA of the CDR3 is TGCGCCAGCAGCGAAAGGACAGGGATGGCCAAAAACATTCAGTACTTC.

This clonotype was seen only a few times. This chain uses TRBV5-6 with TRBJ1-2; 7 bases line up with TRBD1. Germline CDR1 reads SGHDT; CDR2 reads YYEEEE. The CDR3 is 15 amino acids. J was trimmed by 8 bases and V by 2 bases; bases with no gene match: 12. CDR3 protein: CASSFRDRALRGYTF. CDR3 bases: TGTGCCAGCAGCTTCCGGGACAGAGCCCTCAGGGGCTACACCTTC.

The V and J genes are TRBV10-3 and TRBJ2-2; the D gene is possibly TRBD1 (6 bases). Germline V gene data show CDR1 as ENHRY and CDR2 as SYGVKD. The CDR3 covers 14 residues. The V gene lost 6 bases and the J gene lost 4 bases, with 12 bases spanning the gap. This chain's CDR3 is CAIRQGQSTGELFF. In nucleotides, the CDR3 is TGTGCCATCAGACAAGGACAGAGCACCGGGGAGCTGTTTTTT.

This clonotype has a handful of counts. CDR3 region: CASSPRLGQFF. CDR3 nucleotides: TGTGCCAGCAGTCCCCGCCTCGGGCAGTTCTTC. V usage is TRBV12-3 or TRBV12-4 and J usage is TRBJ2-1; D remains unclear. With 5 bases removed from V and 12 bases from J, the gap between germline ends came to 11 bases. There are 11 residues in the CDR3.

V gene TRBV20-1 combines with J gene TRBJ2-7, with 9 bases aligning to TRBD2. CDR1 and CDR2 (germline): DFQATT, SNEGSKA (reference sequence). V was clipped by 0 bases and J by 5 bases; unmatched bases: 11. The CDR3 runs to 16 residues. As DNA, the CDR3 is TGCAGTGCTAGAGATCTACGGCCTAGCGGGATAAACGAGCAGTACTTC. It encodes CSARDLRPSGINEQYF.

This clonotype was picked up a small number of times. V gene TRBV2 combines with J gene TRBJ2-3; 7 nucleotides agree with TRBD2. CDR3 length: 14 amino acids. V shed 4 bases, J shed 10 bases, and the junction held 11 bases outside the gene matches. The germline V gene has CDR1 SNHLY and CDR2 FYNNEI. The CDR3: CASSAFNGGFAQYF. DNA for the CDR3: TGTGCCAGCAGTGCCTTTAACGGGGGGTTCGCGCAGTATTTT.

This rearrangement joins TRBV28 to TRBJ2-7, with D hard to call. Trimming pared 6 bases from V and 2 bases from J, leaving 11 bases between. CDR1 is MDHEN and CDR2 is SYDVKM in the germline V gene. This CDR3 is 13 amino acids long. The CDR3 sequence: CASSRQVPYEQYF. DNA of the CDR3: TGTGCCAGCAGCAGGCAGGTTCCCTACGAGCAGTACTTC.

The chain has TRBV6-5 and TRBJ2-7; D is unclear. The V gene's germline CDR1 is MNHEY and CDR2 SVGAGI. This CDR3 is built from 14 residues. Trimming removed 0 bases at V and 3 bases at J, with 9 bases between. The CDR3 DNA reads TGTGCCAGCAGTTACTCGCCCAAGATCTACGAGCAGTACTTC. Translating it yields CASSYSPKIYEQYF.